The rows below give T cell receptor beta chains drawn from one sample of a study of cytomegalovirus exposure and HLA in healthy donors. The data were produced by immunoSEQ multiplex PCR, yet TCRdb's version contains in-frame clones alone and is incomplete. Of some 150,000 clones detected, about three quarters appear once; the ten largest clones hold approximately 1.8%. Sequencing was performed on PBMCs. These TCRs come from a female donor in good health and CMV-seropositive. Both conserved end residues are part of each CDR3. D genes are given only for firm matches. For some rows the clone size is stated as once, few or many, or as a class when expanded; others skip it.

TGCGCCAGCAGCTGGGGACAGGGGCTAAATTCACCCCTCCACTTT	CASSWGQGLNSPLHF	TRBV5-1	TRBJ1-6	TRBD1	few
TGCGCCAGCAGAAATGTGCGGGAAGGTGGCAAAAACATTCAGTACTTC	CASRNVREGGKNIQYF	TRBV5-1	TRBJ2-4	.	.
TGTGCCAGCAGTTTGGTGGGGACTTTAAATGAAAAACTGTTTTTT	CASSLVGTLNEKLFF	TRBV27	TRBJ1-4	.	.
TGCAGCGTTGGTAGGGGTTCCTACGAGCAGTACTTC	CSVGRGSYEQYF	TRBV29-1	TRBJ2-7	.	.
TGCGCCAGCAGCCCCTGGACTGGTCAGGGGGAGCTGTTTTTT	CASSPWTGQGELFF	TRBV5-1	TRBJ2-2	.	.
TGCGCCAGCAGCAAGGGACAGCAAGAGACCCAGTACTTC	CASSKGQQETQYF	TRBV4-1	TRBJ2-5	TRBD1	.
TGCGCCAGCAGTTTTTTGACAGGGGACGGGACCGGGGAGCTGTTTTTT	CASSFLTGDGTGELFF	TRBV5-1	TRBJ2-2	TRBD1	.
TGTGCCAGCTCACTCGACATTACCAAAAACATTCAGTACTTC	CASSLDITKNIQYF	TRBV18	TRBJ2-4	.	.
TGTGCCAGCAGCCAAGAAGGGGGACAGGGAGGTGAAAAACTGTTTTTT	CASSQEGGQGGEKLFF	TRBV4-2	TRBJ1-4	TRBD1	.
TGTGCCAGCAGTATGACTAGCGGGTCGCCCGGGGAGCTGTTTTTT	CASSMTSGSPGELFF	TRBV2	TRBJ2-2	TRBD2	few
TGTGCCAGCAGAGGAGGAGCAGGTTTCGCTGAAGCTTTCTTT	CASRGGAGFAEAFF	TRBV5-4	TRBJ1-1	.	.
TGTGCCAGCAGCTTGGAATTACGAGATGAGCAGTTCTTC	CASSLELRDEQFF	TRBV5-4	TRBJ2-1	.	once
TGTGCCAGCAGCCTGAGGGGACAGGTTGGAGGAGCTTTCTTT	CASSLRGQVGGAFF	TRBV5-6	TRBJ1-1	TRBD1	.
TGTGCCTGGAGTGTAACTGGGACAGGGAAAAGAAGTCGGGAAAAACTGTTTTTT	CAWSVTGTGKRSREKLFF	TRBV30	TRBJ1-4	TRBD1	.
TGTGCCAGCAGCGCCCCAAGACAGGGTGGGAGAGATACGCAGTATTTT	CASSAPRQGGRDTQYF	TRBV9	TRBJ2-3	TRBD1	few
TGCAGCGTTGAAGGGTCCGGGTCTAGCGGGGGGGTCGACGAGCAGTACTTC	CSVEGSGSSGGVDEQYF	TRBV29-1	TRBJ2-7	TRBD2	.
TGTGCCAGCAGCTTAGCGGCAGGCCTCGATGAAAAACTGTTTTTT	CASSLAAGLDEKLFF	TRBV7-9	TRBJ1-4	.	.
TGTGCCCCCCCCGGGGGGCCGGATGAAAAACTGTTTTTT	CAPPGGPDEKLFF	TRBV6-9	TRBJ1-4	.	few
TGTGCCAGCACGGCTAGCGGTAGCTCCTACGAGCAGTACTTC	CASTASGSSYEQYF	TRBV2	TRBJ2-7	TRBD2	.
TGTGCCAGCAGCTTTGGGGGGGTACAAGAGACCCAGTACTTC	CASSFGGVQETQYF	TRBV5-4	TRBJ2-5	TRBD2	few
TGTGCCAGCAGCCGGGACAGTGTAGGTGACGAGCAGTACTTC	CASSRDSVGDEQYF	TRBV7-2	TRBJ2-7	TRBD1	.
TGCGCCAGCAGCCCTGAGTCAGGCCACTACGAGCAGTACTTC	CASSPESGHYEQYF	TRBV5-1	TRBJ2-7	.	.